This T cell receptor beta chain was retrieved from a study of beta chain features in type 1 diabetes. Study findings and constraints: Small HLA sub-analyses could not settle whether HLA shapes TCRB rearrangement. Cells with high TCR expression could be over-represented when cDNA is sequenced.

The whole isolated RNA underwent reverse transcription, so sequencing captured expressed TCRB transcripts. Clones were read by immunoSEQ multiplex PCR, and TCRdb kept only the in-frame ones, dropping some. The sample holds under 800,000 clones; around a sixth are singletons and the top ten take approximately 0.087%. This CDR3 is 14 amino acids long. CDR1 and CDR2 from the germline V gene are SGHTA and FQGNSA. Concerning this clone itself: Its antigen is unidentified.

The origin of this receptor is a man younger than 35 in good health. The J gene is TRBJ2-5, the V gene TRBV7-2, with D perhaps TRBD1 (8 bases). The DNA end is more similar to TRBJ2-7, so the J call may be wrong. The sequenced sample consisted of naive CD4+ T cells from blood. CDR3 DNA: TGTGCCAGCAAACAGGGGGGGAGCCCCTACGAGCAGTACTTC. Translating it yields CASKQGGSPYEQYF.